This entry lists 21 T cell receptor beta chains sequenced from one sample in a study of technical replicates of blood from a few donors. The data were produced by immunoSEQ multiplex PCR, yet TCRdb's version contains in-frame clones alone and is incomplete. The sample has about 70,000 clones, over 85% seen once. Material for sequencing was T cells isolated from PBMCs. The source of these receptors is a human donor in good health.

This chain uses TRBV7-2 with TRBJ2-5; perhaps TRBD2 as D (5 bases). Germline-derived CDR1 and CDR2 are SGHTA and FQGNSA. V dropped 0 bases and J dropped 4 bases, with 9 bases sitting between them. This CDR3 comprises 14 residues. This CDR3 is CASSLAGAVETQYF. The CDR3 DNA follows: TGTGCCAGCAGCTTAGCGGGAGCGGTAGAGACCCAGTACTTC. Drawing the rest from reference TRBV7-2 and TRBJ2-5, the complete variable domain is GAGVSQSPSNKVTEKGKDVELRCDPISGHTALYWYRQSLGQGLEFLIYFQGNSAPDKSGLPSDRFSAERTGGSVSTLTIQRTQQEDSAVYLCASSLAGAVETQYFGPGTRLLVL.

This clone appeared a few times. The V call is TRBV19, the J call TRBJ1-2, with D hard to call. The germline V gene has CDR1 LNHDA and CDR2 SQIVND (reference sequence). This CDR3 comprises 12 residues. The V and J ends lost 4 bases and 5 bases respectively, with 8 bases between them. CDR3 nucleotides: TGTGCCAGTAGTACCCCCGGGTATGGCTACACCTTC. Amino acid sequence: CASSTPGYGYTF.

The chain couples TRBV2 to TRBJ2-3, with TRBD2 matching over 14 bases. The J segment lost 6 bases and the V segment lost 11 bases, leaving 7 bases of the junction unmatched. The CDR3 totals 14 residues. The V gene's germline CDR1 is SNHLY and CDR2 FYNNEI. CDR3 region: CAVTSGRVTDTQYF. The CDR3, as DNA: TGTGCCGTGACTAGCGGGAGGGTCACCGATACGCAGTATTTT.

V is TRBV6-5 and J is TRBJ2-3; 7 bases fit TRBD2. Germline V gene data show CDR1 as MNHEY and CDR2 as SVGAGI. This CDR3 is 16 amino acids long. V trimming: 2 bases; J trimming: 2 bases; junction bases outside the gene matches: 7. Here the CDR3 reads CASSYTTSALTDTQYF. DNA for the CDR3: TGTGCCAGCAGTTACACAACTAGCGCCCTCACAGATACGCAGTATTTT.

This clone was seen a single time. The chain uses TRBV28 and TRBJ2-2; TRBD1 agrees at 8 bases. Germline CDR1 reads MDHEN; CDR2 reads SYDVKM. V lost 3 bases to trimming and J lost 4 bases; unmatched junction nucleotides: 4. The CDR3 spans 15 residues. The CDR3 loop is CASSFIGQGTGELFF. The CDR3 DNA is TGTGCCAGCAGTTTTATAGGACAGGGCACCGGGGAGCTGTTTTTT.

The chain employs TRBV19 and TRBJ1-2; possibly TRBD1 for D (5 bases). Germline CDR1 reads LNHDA; CDR2 reads SQIVND (reference sequence). The CDR3 runs 13 residues. V lost 11 bases to trimming and J lost 6 bases, with 19 bases between them. The CDR3 bases are TGTGCCGGCCACGGGGGGGAACTGGATGGCTACACCTTC. This gives the protein CAGHGGELDGYTF. Combining the CDR3 with reference TRBV19 and TRBJ1-2 gives the whole variable domain DGGITQSPKYLFRKEGQNVTLSCEQNLNHDAMYWYRQDPGQGLRLIYYSQIVNDFQKGDIAEGYSVSREKKESFPLTVTSAQKNPTAFYLCAGHGGELDGYTFGSGTRLTVV.

The V gene is TRBV7-9, the J gene TRBJ1-1; unclear D gene. Germline V lookup: CDR1 SEHNR, CDR2 FQNEAQ (reference sequence). Trimming left V 2 bases short and J 4 bases short, with 11 bases between. The CDR3 is made up of 14 amino acids. The DNA for the CDR3 is TGTGCCAGCAGCTTACGGGGAATGAGCACTGAAGCTTTCTTT. It codes for CASSLRGMSTEAFF.

The V and J genes are TRBV5-1 and TRBJ1-1, with D possibly TRBD1 on 6 matching bases. Trimming cost V 4 bases and J 6 bases, with 16 bases left between them. CDR3 size: 14 residues. Germline CDR1 and CDR2: SGHRS and YFSETQ. In nucleotides, the CDR3 is TGCGCCAGCAGCCTGCCGGGCAGGGGATCTGAAGCTTTCTTT. Translation: CASSLPGRGSEAFF.

J is TRBJ1-3 and V is TRBV9; D may be TRBD1 (6 bases). The CDR3 is made up of 12 amino acids. Per germline, CDR1 SGDLS and CDR2 YYNGEE. V dropped 3 bases and J dropped 11 bases, with 12 bases sitting between them. The CDR3 DNA reads as TGTGCCAGCAGCGAAAAACAGGGCTCCATATATTTT. Amino acids: CASSEKQGSIYF.

V and J are TRBV7-9 and TRBJ2-4; TRBD1 is a possible D gene (6 bases). V was pared by 7 bases and J by 13 bases, with 14 bases between. The germline CDR1 and CDR2 sequences are SEHNR and FQNEAQ (reference sequence). The CDR3 spans 11 residues. This CDR3 is CASTPLGTQYF. CDR3 DNA sequence: TGTGCCAGCACCCCGTTGGGGACACAGTACTTC.

The genes are TRBV6-1 and TRBJ2-7; D is possibly TRBD2 (6 bases). V was pared by 11 bases and J by 0 bases, with 17 bases between. The germline gives CDR1 MNHNS, CDR2 SASEGT. The CDR3 length is 14 residues. The DNA of the CDR3 is TGTGCCTCCTTGGGGGTAGCGGCCTCCTACGAGCAGTACTTC. Its translation is CASLGVAASYEQYF.

The chain joins TRBV30 to TRBJ2-3; D uncertain. This CDR3 is 13 amino acids long. V gave up 5 bases and J gave up 2 bases, with 11 bases separating them. Germline V gene sequence: CDR1 GTSNPN, CDR2 SVGIG (reference sequence). The CDR3 protein is CAWQMTYTDTQYF. CDR3 sequence (DNA): TGTGCCTGGCAAATGACTTACACAGATACGCAGTATTTT.

The chain is built from TRBV7-9 and TRBJ2-1, with TRBD2 as a possible D gene (6 bases). Germline-derived CDR1 and CDR2 are SEHNR and FQNEAQ (reference sequence). This CDR3 has 13 amino acids. V was cut by 1 base and J by 8 bases, with 9 bases left in between. The CDR3 here is CASSLGPGDEQFF. The CDR3, as DNA: TGTGCCAGCAGCTTAGGTCCGGGAGATGAGCAGTTCTTC.

The gene calls are TRBV6-5 and TRBJ1-4; 7 positions agree with TRBD1. Trimming cost V 7 bases and J 2 bases; bases outside gene matches: 7. The germline gives CDR1 MNHEY, CDR2 SVGAGI. The length of the CDR3 is 15 residues. DNA of the CDR3: TGTGCCAGCAAAGCCACAGGGGCGACTAATGAAAAACTGTTTTTT. Its protein product is CASKATGATNEKLFF.

The CDR3 protein is CASSLYSGTLNTGELFF. As DNA, the CDR3 is TGTGCCAGCAGCTTGTACTCCGGGACTTTGAACACCGGGGAGCTGTTTTTT. This chain uses TRBV7-3 with TRBJ2-2, with D perhaps matching TRBD2 (6 bases). V lost 3 bases to trimming and J lost 1 base, with 15 bases between them. Looked up from germline, CDR1 is SGHTA and CDR2 is FQGTGA. The CDR3 covers 17 residues. Variable domain in full (rest from reference TRBV7-3 and TRBJ2-2): GAGVSQTPSNKVTEKGKYVELRCDPISGHTALYWYRQSLGQGPEFLIYFQGTGAADDSGLPNDRFFAVRPEGSVSTLKIQRTERGDSAVYLCASSLYSGTLNTGELFFGEGSRLTVL.

The chain carries TRBV2 and TRBJ2-1, with 8 nucleotides matching TRBD2. Germline V gene data show CDR1 as SNHLY and CDR2 as FYNNEI. The CDR3 has 15 amino acids. V was clipped by 7 bases and J by 5 bases; unmatched bases: 10. The CDR3 reads CASMIAGLHDNEQFF. CDR3 sequence (DNA): TGTGCCAGCATGATAGCGGGGCTCCATGACAATGAGCAGTTCTTC.

The chain is built from TRBV6-1 and TRBJ1-2; possibly TRBD1 for D (6 bases). V lost 6 bases, J lost 4 bases, and 15 bases lay in between. Germline V gene data show CDR1 as MNHNS and CDR2 as SASEGT. CDR3 length equals 14 residues. The CDR3 bases are TGTGCCAGCAGCCCAGCCTTGGACAGCTATGGCTACACCTTC. Protein: CASSPALDSYGYTF.

The chain links TRBV2 to TRBJ1-1; a weak D match, TRBD1 (5 bases). CDR1 and CDR2 from the germline V gene are SNHLY and FYNNEI. The V and J ends lost 2 bases and 7 bases respectively, with 8 bases between them. The CDR3 loop spans 12 amino acids. The CDR3 spells CASSEMGGEAFF. The CDR3 DNA reads TGTGCCAGCAGTGAAATGGGGGGTGAAGCTTTCTTT.

The sample holds a few counts of this clone. V and J are TRBV21-1 and TRBJ2-2; TRBD2 was called by the table and not checked on the DNA. TRBV21-1 is a pseudogene segment. CDR3 size: 16 residues. CDR3 DNA sequence: TGTGCCAGCAGCAAGGACGGGGGGCTAGGGACCGGGGAGCTGTTTTTT. It translates to CASSKDGGLGTGELFF.

This chain uses TRBV7-9 with TRBJ2-7; TRBD1 matches 7 bases. Germline V gene sequence: CDR1 SEHNR, CDR2 FQNEAQ (reference sequence). V dropped 5 bases and J dropped 2; count of bases not matched to a gene: 6. The CDR3 extends over 14 amino acids. This CDR3 is CASSLTGVAYEQYF. The DNA for the CDR3 is TGTGCCAGCAGCCTAACAGGGGTGGCCTACGAGCAGTACTTC.

The chain recombines TRBV4-3 with TRBJ1-1; D ambiguous. V lost 4 bases to trimming and J lost 3 bases, with 9 bases between them. This CDR3 contains 13 residues. Germline V gives CDR1 LGHNA, CDR2 YSLEER. The CDR3 is CASSPYTYTEAFF. For the CDR3, the DNA is TGCGCCAGCAGCCCTTACACCTACACTGAAGCTTTCTTT.